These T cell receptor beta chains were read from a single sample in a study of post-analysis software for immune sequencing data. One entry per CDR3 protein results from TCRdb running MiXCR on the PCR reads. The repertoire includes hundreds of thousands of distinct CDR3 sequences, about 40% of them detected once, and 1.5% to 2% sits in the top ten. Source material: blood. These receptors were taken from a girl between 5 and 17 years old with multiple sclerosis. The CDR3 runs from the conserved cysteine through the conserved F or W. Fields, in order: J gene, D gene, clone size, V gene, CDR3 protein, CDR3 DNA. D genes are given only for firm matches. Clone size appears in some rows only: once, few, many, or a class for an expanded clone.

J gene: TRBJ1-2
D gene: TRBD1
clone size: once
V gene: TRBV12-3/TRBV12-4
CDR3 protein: CASRQGQGDGYTF
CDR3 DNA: TGTGCCAGCAGGCAGGGACAGGGCGATGGCTACACCTTC

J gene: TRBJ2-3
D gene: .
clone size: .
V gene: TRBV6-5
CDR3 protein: CASRRLTAVTDTQYF
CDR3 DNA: TGTGCCAGCAGACGGCTCACAGCCGTCACAGATACGCAGTATTTT

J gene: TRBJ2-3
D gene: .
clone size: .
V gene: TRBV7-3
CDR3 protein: CASSFRASSTDTQYF
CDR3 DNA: TGTGCCAGCAGCTTCCGGGCCTCTAGCACAGATACGCAGTATTTT

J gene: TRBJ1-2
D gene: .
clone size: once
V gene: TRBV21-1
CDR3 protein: CASSKLGAESSNYGYTF
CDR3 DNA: TGTGCCAGCAGCAAATTAGGGGCAGAATCTTCTAACTATGGCTACACCTTC

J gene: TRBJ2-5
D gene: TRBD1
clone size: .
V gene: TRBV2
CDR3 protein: CASSRADRGETQYF
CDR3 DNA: TGTGCCAGCAGTCGGGCCGACAGGGGAGAGACCCAGTACTTC

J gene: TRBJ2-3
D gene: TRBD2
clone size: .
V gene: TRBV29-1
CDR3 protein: CSVPSGRSPTDTQYF
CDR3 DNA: TGCAGCGTCCCAAGCGGGAGAAGCCCTACAGATACGCAGTATTTT

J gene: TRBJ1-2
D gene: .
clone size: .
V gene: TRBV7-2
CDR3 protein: CASSPYVEANYGYTF
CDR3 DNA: TGTGCCAGCAGCCCATACGTGGAAGCTAACTATGGCTACACCTTC

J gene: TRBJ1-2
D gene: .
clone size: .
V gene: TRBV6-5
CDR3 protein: CASLSVGANYGYTF
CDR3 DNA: TGTGCCAGCTTATCCGTAGGTGCTAACTATGGCTACACCTTC

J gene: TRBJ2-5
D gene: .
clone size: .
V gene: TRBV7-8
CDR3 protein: CASSLVPADGETQYF
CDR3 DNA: TGTGCCAGCAGCTTAGTGCCGGCGGATGGGGAGACCCAGTACTTC

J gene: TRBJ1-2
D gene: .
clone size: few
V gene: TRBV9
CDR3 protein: CASSPAAPKHGYTF
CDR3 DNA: TGTGCCAGCAGTCCGGCTGCGCCCAAACATGGCTACACCTTC

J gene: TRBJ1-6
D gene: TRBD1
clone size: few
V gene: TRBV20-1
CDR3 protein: CSARVTGQGLIYNSSLHF
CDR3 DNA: TGCAGTGCTAGGGTTACTGGACAGGGCCTAATCTATAATTCATCCCTCCACTTT

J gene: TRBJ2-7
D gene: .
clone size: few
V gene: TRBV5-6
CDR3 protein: CASSFPDSVYEQYF
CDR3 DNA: TGTGCCAGCAGCTTCCCCGACAGTGTCTACGAGCAGTACTTC

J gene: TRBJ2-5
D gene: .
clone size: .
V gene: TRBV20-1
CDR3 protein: CSARDFDSQETQYF
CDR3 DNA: TGCAGTGCTAGAGATTTCGACAGCCAAGAGACCCAGTACTTC

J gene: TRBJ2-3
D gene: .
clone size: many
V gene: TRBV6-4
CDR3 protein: CASSERGTDTQYF
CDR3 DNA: TGTGCCAGCAGTGAGCGGGGCACAGATACGCAGTATTTT

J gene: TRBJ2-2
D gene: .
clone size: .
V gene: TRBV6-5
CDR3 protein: CASSSLPAGAAGELFF
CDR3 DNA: TGTGCCAGCAGTTCCCTCCCAGCCGGAGCGGCCGGGGAGCTGTTTTTT

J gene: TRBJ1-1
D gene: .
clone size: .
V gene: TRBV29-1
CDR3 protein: CSVAWGTEAFF
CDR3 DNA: TGCAGCGTTGCGTGGGGCACTGAAGCTTTCTTT

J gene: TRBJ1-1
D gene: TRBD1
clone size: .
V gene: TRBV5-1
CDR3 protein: CASSFPGQEGTEAFF
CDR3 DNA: TGCGCCAGCAGCTTCCCGGGACAGGAGGGGACTGAAGCTTTCTTT

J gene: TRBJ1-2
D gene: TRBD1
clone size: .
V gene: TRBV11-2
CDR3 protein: CASSSRTGGSGYTF
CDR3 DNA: TGTGCCAGCAGCTCTAGGACAGGGGGCTCTGGCTACACCTTC

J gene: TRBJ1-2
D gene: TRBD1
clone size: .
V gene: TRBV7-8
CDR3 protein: CASSRAGTGGYGYTF
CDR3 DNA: TGTGCCAGCAGCCGTGCCGGGACAGGGGGCTATGGCTACACCTTC

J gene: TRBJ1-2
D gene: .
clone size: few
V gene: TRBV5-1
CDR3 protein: CASSRTGSSGYTF
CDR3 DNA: TGCGCCAGCTCCAGGACTGGGAGCTCTGGCTACACCTTC

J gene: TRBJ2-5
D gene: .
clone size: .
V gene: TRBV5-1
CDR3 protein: CVSWIPLETQYF
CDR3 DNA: TGCGTCAGCTGGATCCCTTTGGAGACCCAGTACTTC

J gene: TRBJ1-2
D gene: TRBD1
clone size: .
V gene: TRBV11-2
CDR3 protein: CASRGPGQGAKGYTF
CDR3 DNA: TGTGCCAGCAGGGGCCCGGGACAGGGGGCAAAAGGCTACACCTTC

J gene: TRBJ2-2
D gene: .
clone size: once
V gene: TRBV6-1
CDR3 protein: CASRPTWGGDGVEDTGELFF
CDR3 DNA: TGTGCCAGCAGGCCGACGTGGGGGGGCGACGGGGTCGAAGACACCGGGGAGCTGTTTTTT